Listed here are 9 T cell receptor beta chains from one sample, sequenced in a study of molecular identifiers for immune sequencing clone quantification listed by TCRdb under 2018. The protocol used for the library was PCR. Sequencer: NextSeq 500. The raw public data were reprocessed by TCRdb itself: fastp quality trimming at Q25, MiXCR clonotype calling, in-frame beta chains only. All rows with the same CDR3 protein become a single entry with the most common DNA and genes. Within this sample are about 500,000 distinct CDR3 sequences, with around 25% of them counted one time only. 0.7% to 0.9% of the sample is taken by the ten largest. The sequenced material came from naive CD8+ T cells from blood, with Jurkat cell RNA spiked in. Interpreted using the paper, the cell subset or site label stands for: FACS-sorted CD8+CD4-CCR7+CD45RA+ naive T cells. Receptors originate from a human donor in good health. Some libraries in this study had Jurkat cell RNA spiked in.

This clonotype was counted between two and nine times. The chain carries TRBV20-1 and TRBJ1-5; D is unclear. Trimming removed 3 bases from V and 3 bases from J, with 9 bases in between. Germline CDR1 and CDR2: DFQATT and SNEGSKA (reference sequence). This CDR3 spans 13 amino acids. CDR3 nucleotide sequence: TGCAGTGCTAGTACGGGGTACAATCAGCCCCAGCATTTT. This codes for CSASTGYNQPQHF.

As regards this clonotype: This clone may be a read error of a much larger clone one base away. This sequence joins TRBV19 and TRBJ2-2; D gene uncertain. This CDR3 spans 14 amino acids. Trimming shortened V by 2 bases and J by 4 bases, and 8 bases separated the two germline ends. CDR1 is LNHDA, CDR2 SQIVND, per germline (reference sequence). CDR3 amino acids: CASSIWKTTGELFF. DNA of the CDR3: TGTGCCAGTAGTATATGGAAGACCACCGGGGAGCTGTTTTTT.

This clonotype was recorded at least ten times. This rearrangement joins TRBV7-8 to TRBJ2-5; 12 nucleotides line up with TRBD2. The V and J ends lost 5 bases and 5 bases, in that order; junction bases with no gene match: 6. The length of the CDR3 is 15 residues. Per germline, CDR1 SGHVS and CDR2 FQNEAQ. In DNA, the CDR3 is TGTGCCAGCAGCACCCGACTAGCGGGAGATGAGACCCAGTACTTC. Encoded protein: CASSTRLAGDETQYF.

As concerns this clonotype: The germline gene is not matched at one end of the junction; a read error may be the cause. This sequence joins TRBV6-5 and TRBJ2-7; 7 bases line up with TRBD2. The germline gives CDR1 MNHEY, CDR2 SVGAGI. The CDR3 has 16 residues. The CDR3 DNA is TGTGCCATCAGTTTATCCCTAGCGGATCCTGCCTACGAGCAGTACTTC. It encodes CAISLSLADPAYEQYF.

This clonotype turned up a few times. The CDR3 loop reads CASSESTNSGNTIYF. The DNA of the CDR3 is TGTGCCAGCAGTGAATCGACTAACTCTGGAAACACCATATATTTT. The rearrangement links TRBV25-1 to TRBJ1-3; D is unclear. Germline-derived CDR1 and CDR2 are MGHDK and SYGVNS. Deletions cut 1 base from V and 0 bases from J, with 7 bases between. This CDR3 spans 15 amino acids.

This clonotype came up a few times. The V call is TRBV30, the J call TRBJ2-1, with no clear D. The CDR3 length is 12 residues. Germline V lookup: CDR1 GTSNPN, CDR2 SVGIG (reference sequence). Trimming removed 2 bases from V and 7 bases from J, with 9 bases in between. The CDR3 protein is CAWSPAANEQFF. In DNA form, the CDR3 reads TGTGCCTGGAGTCCCGCCGCAAATGAGCAGTTCTTC. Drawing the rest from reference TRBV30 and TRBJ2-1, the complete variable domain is SQTIHQWPATLVQPVGSPLSLECTVEGTSNPNLYWYRQAAGRGLQLLFYSVGIGQISSEVPQNLSASRPQDRQFILSSKKLLLSDSGFYLCAWSPAANEQFFGPGTRLTVL.

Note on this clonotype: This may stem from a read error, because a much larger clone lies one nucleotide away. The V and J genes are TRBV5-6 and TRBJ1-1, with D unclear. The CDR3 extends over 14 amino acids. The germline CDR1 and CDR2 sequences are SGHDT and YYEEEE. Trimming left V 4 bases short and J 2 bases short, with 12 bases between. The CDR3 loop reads CASSTVATNTEAFF. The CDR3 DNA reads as TGTGCCAGCAGCACAGTGGCGACCAACACTGAAGCTTTCTTT.

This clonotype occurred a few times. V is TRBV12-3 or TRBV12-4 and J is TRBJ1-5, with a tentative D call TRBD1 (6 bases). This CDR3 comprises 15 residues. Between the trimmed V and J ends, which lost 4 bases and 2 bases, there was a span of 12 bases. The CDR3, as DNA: TGTGCCAGCAGTTCCGACAGGTTGGGCAATCAGCCCCAGCATTTT. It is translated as CASSSDRLGNQPQHF.

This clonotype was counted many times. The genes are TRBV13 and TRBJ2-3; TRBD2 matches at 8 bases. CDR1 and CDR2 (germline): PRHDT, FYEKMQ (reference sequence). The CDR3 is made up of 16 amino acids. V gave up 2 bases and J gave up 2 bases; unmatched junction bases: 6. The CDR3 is CASSLFTSGNTDTQYF. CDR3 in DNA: TGTGCCAGCAGCTTATTTACTAGCGGAAACACAGATACGCAGTATTTT.